The next 30 T cell receptor beta chains were all read from a single sample in a study of CD8+CD57+ T cells in acquired aplastic anemia. Genomic DNA served as template for TCR beta VDJ and CDR3 profiling. Each CDR3 protein gets one entry after TCRdb re-called the reads with MiXCR. Of more than 100,000 distinct CDR3 sequences detected, 48% appear once; the ten largest clones hold 2% to 3%. Sequenced: sorted CD4+, CD8+, or CD8+CD57+ T cells (not recorded which) from PBMCs. The receptors derive from a human donor in good health, serving as a control.

This clonotype was recorded many times. CDR3 protein: CASSLQYGEGDGYTF. CDR3 in DNA: TGTGCCAGCTCACTACAATATGGGGAGGGAGATGGCTACACCTTC. This chain links TRBV18 with TRBJ1-2; D ambiguous. Trimming took off 4 bases at V and 6 bases at J, with 18 bases between the two ends. Looked up from germline, CDR1 is KGHSH and CDR2 is LQKENI. The CDR3 contains 15 residues.

The chain employs TRBV19 and TRBJ1-1, with a weak D call TRBD1 (5 bases). Trimming left V 11 bases short and J 3 bases short, with 16 bases between. Germline CDR1 reads LNHDA; CDR2 reads SQIVND (reference sequence). CDR3 length equals 13 residues. The DNA of the CDR3 is TGTGCCGTTGGAACAGGAGCATACACTGAAGCTTTCTTT. This sequence encodes CAVGTGAYTEAFF.

In this sample, this clonotype turned up many times. J is TRBJ1-4 and V is TRBV7-2; D not resolved. CDR3 size: 15 residues. Between the trimmed V and J ends, which lost 6 bases and 0 bases, there was a span of 11 bases. CDR1 and CDR2 from the germline V gene are SGHTA and FQGNSA. Here the CDR3 DNA reads TGTGCCAGCAGTTTGACGTTTGCAACTAATGAAAAACTGTTTTTT. Encoded protein: CASSLTFATNEKLFF.

This chain uses TRBV9 with TRBJ2-1, with 12 positions matching TRBD2. The CDR3 sequence is 14 residues long. The V gene end was trimmed by 4 bases and the J gene end by 7 bases; junction bases not matched to a gene: 3. Germline V CDR1 and CDR2: SGDLS, YYNGEE. The CDR3 nucleotides are TGTGCCAGCAGCCTAGCGGGGGGGCCAAATGAGCAGTTCTTC. It encodes CASSLAGGPNEQFF.

V and J are TRBV7-3 and TRBJ1-1; a possible D gene is TRBD1 (5 bases). Germline CDR1 reads SGHTA; CDR2 reads FQGTGA. The CDR3 spans 14 residues. Trimming pared 1 base from V and 2 bases from J, leaving 8 bases between. CDR3 residues: CASSLSGGNTEAFF. CDR3 nucleotide sequence: TGTGCCAGCAGCTTAAGCGGGGGTAACACTGAAGCTTTCTTT.

Concerning this clonotype itself: A read error is possible here, since a much larger clone lies one base away. The genes are TRBV30 and TRBJ1-2; no firm D call. CDR1 is GTSNPN, CDR2 SVGIG, per germline (reference sequence). Trimming stripped 4 bases from V and 6 bases from J, with 9 bases between. The CDR3 totals 11 residues. Written as DNA, the CDR3 is TGTGCCTGGACGGGTTTTCATGGCTACACCTTC. Translated: CAWTGFHGYTF.

The rearrangement joins TRBV2 to TRBJ2-6; D might be TRBD1 (6 bases). Germline V gives CDR1 SNHLY, CDR2 FYNNEI. The germline V and J ends were trimmed by 10 bases and 0 bases, with 16 bases remaining between them. This CDR3 is built from 16 residues. CDR3 DNA: TGTGCCATCTCCGGGACACCTACCTCTGGGGCCAACGTCCTGACTTTC. It yields the protein CAISGTPTSGANVLTF.

This clonotype was recorded at least ten times. The chain combines TRBV6-1 with TRBJ1-3, with D tentatively TRBD1 (6 bases). Germline CDR1 is MNHNS and CDR2 is SASEGT. The CDR3 runs to 14 residues. Trimming removed 6 bases from V and 4 bases from J, with 13 bases in between. CDR3 sequence (DNA): TGTGCCAGCAGACCCGACAGGTTCGGAAACACCATATATTTT. This sequence encodes CASRPDRFGNTIYF.

The V gene is TRBV4-2, the J gene TRBJ2-7; D possibly uses TRBD1 or TRBD2 (7 bases each). CDR3 size: 19 residues. Between the trimmed V and J ends, which lost 2 bases and 1 base, there was a span of 24 bases. In germline, CDR1 is LGHNA, CDR2 YNFKEQ. The CDR3 DNA sequence: TGTGCCAGCAGCCAAACGGCTAGCGGAGGGGACAGCCGATCCTACGAGCAGTACTTC. Protein product: CASSQTASGGDSRSYEQYF.

This clonotype has ten or more counts. The J gene is TRBJ1-1, the V gene TRBV5-5, with D tentatively TRBD1 (6 bases). Germline CDR1 reads SGHKS; CDR2 reads YYEKEE (reference sequence). This CDR3 region has 13 residues. V gave up 4 bases and J gave up 1 base, with 8 bases separating them. In DNA, the CDR3 is TGTGCCAGCAGCCGACAGGCGAACACTGAAGCTTTCTTT. It codes for CASSRQANTEAFF.

This clonotype was detected many times. This chain links TRBV5-4 with TRBJ1-2; a weak D match, TRBD1 (5 bases). The CDR3 runs to 13 residues. Looked up from germline, CDR1 is SGHNT and CDR2 is YYREEE (reference sequence). Trimming shortened V by 3 bases and J by 5 bases, and 11 bases separated the two germline ends. The CDR3 sequence: CASSSGDLYGYTF. Written as DNA, the CDR3 is TGTGCCAGCAGCTCGGGGGACCTGTATGGCTACACCTTC. Drawing the rest from reference TRBV5-4 and TRBJ1-2, the complete variable domain is ETGVTQSPTHLIKTRGQQVTLRCSSQSGHNTVSWYQQALGQGPQFIFQYYREEENGRGNFPPRFSGLQFPNYSSELNVNALELDDSALYLCASSSGDLYGYTFGSGTRLTVV.

This clonotype was detected many times. The rearrangement links TRBV20-1 to TRBJ1-1; TRBD1 might be the D (5 bases). Trimming took off 3 bases at V and 1 base at J, with 15 bases between the two ends. Per germline, CDR1 DFQATT and CDR2 SNEGSKA (reference sequence). The CDR3 sequence is 15 residues long. For the CDR3, the DNA is TGCAGTGCTAGGGGAATCGAGGGGAGGAACACTGAAGCTTTCTTT. It encodes CSARGIEGRNTEAFF.

In its sample, this clonotype was seen many times. CDR3 protein: CASSLVGGGGNQPQHF. The CDR3 DNA reads as TGTGCCAGCAGCCTCGTGGGGGGGGGCGGCAATCAGCCCCAGCATTTT. The chain uses TRBV27 and TRBJ1-5; D may be TRBD1 (6 bases). Trimming shortened V by 6 bases and J by 2 bases, and 17 bases separated the two germline ends. Germline V gene data show CDR1 as MNHEY and CDR2 as SMNVEV (reference sequence). The CDR3 has 16 residues.

This clonotype was detected ten times or more. The chain joins TRBV4-1 to TRBJ2-1; D possibly corresponds to TRBD2 (6 bases). V was trimmed by 3 bases and J by 5 bases, leaving 20 bases between them. Germline V gene lookup returns CDR1 MGHRA and CDR2 YSYEKL. The CDR3 is made up of 17 amino acids. CDR3 in DNA: TGCGCCAGCAGCCAGATAACGGGACTTTGGGACGACAATGAGCAGTTCTTC. It codes for CASSQITGLWDDNEQFF.

This clonotype was counted at least ten times. The chain joins TRBV5-6 to TRBJ2-3, with 7 bases matching TRBD1. The CDR3 contains 15 residues. The germline CDR1 and CDR2 sequences are SGHDT and YYEEEE. V shed 5 bases, J shed 3 bases, and the junction held 9 bases outside the gene matches. The CDR3 nucleotides are TGTGCCAGCAGGTCTGTCGGGACAGATACAGATACGCAGTATTTT. This translates into CASRSVGTDTDTQYF.

This clonotype was found many times. V and J are TRBV6-1 and TRBJ1-4; the D is unclear. The CDR3 has 13 residues. Trimming shortened V by 5 bases and J by 4 bases, and 8 bases separated the two germline ends. Germline values: CDR1 MNHNS, CDR2 SASEGT. Written as DNA, the CDR3 is TGTGCCAGCAGTAAGACGGGTAATGAAAAACTGTTTTTT. This translates into CASSKTGNEKLFF.

This clonotype was counted ten times or more. This rearrangement joins TRBV19 to TRBJ2-6, with D possibly TRBD2 on 6 matching bases. Germline assignment: CDR1 LNHDA and CDR2 SQIVND (reference sequence). V gave up 7 bases and J gave up 0 bases, with 10 bases separating them. The CDR3 length is 15 residues. Written as DNA, the CDR3 is TGTGCCAGTACGGGCGGGAACTCTGGGGCCAACGTCCTGACTTTC. Its protein product is CASTGGNSGANVLTF.

In its sample, this clonotype was seen many times. V usage is TRBV6-1 and J usage is TRBJ2-7; D is unresolved. The CDR3 length is 15 residues. The V end was cut by 3 bases, the J end by 2 bases, with 14 bases between. Germline-derived CDR1 and CDR2 are MNHNS and SASEGT. The CDR3 spells CASSEPTRQTYEQYF. In nucleotides, the CDR3 is TGTGCCAGCAGTGAGCCCACCAGGCAGACCTACGAGCAGTACTTC.

The gene calls are TRBV7-2 and TRBJ1-1, with 7 positions matching TRBD1. After removal of 0 bases from V and 0 bases from J, the junction contained 1 base not matched to a gene. Per germline, CDR1 SGHTA and CDR2 FQGNSA. There are 15 residues in the CDR3. CDR3 sequence: CASSLAGQMNTEAFF. CDR3 coding DNA: TGTGCCAGCAGCTTAGCGGGACAGATGAACACTGAAGCTTTCTTT. The full variable domain, in which reference TRBV7-2 and TRBJ1-1 provide the parts outside the CDR3, is GAGVSQSPSNKVTEKGKDVELRCDPISGHTALYWYRQSLGQGLEFLIYFQGNSAPDKSGLPSDRFSAERTGGSVSTLTIQRTQQEDSAVYLCASSLAGQMNTEAFFGQGTRLTVV.

The table lists this clonotype with many counts. The J gene is TRBJ1-1, the V gene TRBV6-5; D gene ambiguous. Germline values: CDR1 MNHEY, CDR2 SVGAGI. V was cut by 10 bases and J by 5 bases, with 14 bases left in between. The CDR3 spans 12 residues. CDR3 in amino acids: CATGTIETEAFF. CDR3 coding DNA: TGTGCCACCGGAACGATCGAGACTGAAGCTTTCTTT.

The chain carries TRBV11-3 and TRBJ2-7; 7 nucleotides match TRBD1. The V and J ends lost 6 bases and 5 bases, in that order; junction bases with no gene match: 4. The germline V gene has CDR1 SGHNT and CDR2 YENEEA. CDR3 length equals 12 residues. CDR3 DNA sequence: TGTGCCAGCAGTCCCGGGACAGACGAGCAGTACTTC. Translated: CASSPGTDEQYF.

This clonotype was detected ten times or more. The CDR3 region has the DNA TGTGCCAGCAGTGACGCGGGTCTTAATAATTCACCCCTCCACTTT. Translating it yields CASSDAGLNNSPLHF. The chain links TRBV25-1 to TRBJ1-6; no definite D call. The germline CDR1 and CDR2 sequences are MGHDK and SYGVNS. V lost 3 bases to trimming and J lost 5 bases, with 11 bases between them. This CDR3 has 15 amino acids.

Many counts were recorded for this clonotype. The V and J genes are TRBV7-3 and TRBJ1-2, with 7 bases aligning to TRBD1. The CDR3 totals 15 residues. The germline gives CDR1 SGHTA, CDR2 FQGTGA. The ends lost 4 bases at V and 4 bases at J; junction bases unmatched: 9. The CDR3 nucleotides are TGTGCCAGCAGCTCGCAGGGGGGAACCCGCTATGGCTACACCTTC. Residues: CASSSQGGTRYGYTF.

The chain carries TRBV29-1 and TRBJ2-5, with TRBD2 matching 14 bases. Germline V CDR1 and CDR2: SQVTM, ANQGSEA. The CDR3 loop spans 17 amino acids. Losses at the gene ends were 7 bases for V and 3 bases for J; bases not matched to a gene: 13. The CDR3 sequence is CSGLGATSGGVEETQYF. The DNA of the CDR3 is TGCAGCGGACTAGGGGCGACTAGCGGGGGGGTAGAAGAGACCCAGTACTTC.

A few counts support this clonotype. The V gene is TRBV7-3, the J gene TRBJ2-7; 9 positions agree with TRBD2. TRBJ2-5 matches the DNA end more closely, so the J call is doubtful. The CDR3 runs 14 residues. Germline V CDR1 and CDR2: SGHTA, FQGTGA. This chain's CDR3 is CAISPGLAQETQYF. In DNA form, the CDR3 reads TGTGCCATCAGTCCGGGACTAGCCCAAGAGACCCAGTACTTC.

This chain links TRBV19 with TRBJ1-1, with TRBD1 as a possible D gene (5 bases). This CDR3 has 14 residues. Germline values: CDR1 LNHDA, CDR2 SQIVND (reference sequence). The V end was cut by 5 bases, the J end by 0 bases, with 10 bases between. The CDR3 coding sequence is TGTGCCAGTAGTTGGGGACGGGTGAACACTGAAGCTTTCTTT. Translated: CASSWGRVNTEAFF. The full variable domain, completed using reference TRBV19 and TRBJ1-1, is DGGITQSPKYLFRKEGQNVTLSCEQNLNHDAMYWYRQDPGQGLRLIYYSQIVNDFQKGDIAEGYSVSREKKESFPLTVTSAQKNPTAFYLCASSWGRVNTEAFFGQGTRLTVV.

This clonotype has at least ten counts. The chain couples TRBV2 to TRBJ2-7; D ambiguous. CDR1 and CDR2 (germline): SNHLY, FYNNEI. V was clipped by 6 bases and J by 0 bases, with 9 bases between them. The CDR3 covers 13 residues. CDR3 coding DNA: TGTGCCAGCAGACTCGAGCCCTCCTACGAGCAGTACTTC. Amino acids: CASRLEPSYEQYF.

In its sample, this clonotype was seen many times. The rearrangement links TRBV5-8 to TRBJ1-2; TRBD1 is a possible D gene (5 bases). CDR3 length: 15 amino acids. V gave up 0 bases and J gave up 3 bases, with 12 bases separating them. Germline CDR1 reads SGHTS; CDR2 reads YDEGEE. DNA of the CDR3: TGTGCCAGCAGCTTGGTGGGAGGGGTCTACTATGGCTACACCTTC. It is translated as CASSLVGGVYYGYTF.

This chain joins TRBV20-1 and TRBJ2-1; D ambiguous. The CDR3 has 12 residues. CDR1 and CDR2 (germline): DFQATT, SNEGSKA (reference sequence). Trimming took 7 bases from V and 4 from J, leaving 11 bases between them. The CDR3 sequence is CSVRGRYNEQFF. As DNA, the CDR3 is TGCAGTGTACGTGGACGGTACAATGAGCAGTTCTTC.

The chain links TRBV4-2 to TRBJ2-7; D uncertain. CDR1 and CDR2 from the germline V gene are LGHNA and YNFKEQ. The CDR3 has 12 amino acids. V was pared by 5 bases and J by 6 bases, with 11 bases between. The CDR3 loop is CASSSAPPEQYF. In DNA form, the CDR3 reads TGTGCCAGCAGCTCAGCTCCCCCCGAGCAGTACTTC.